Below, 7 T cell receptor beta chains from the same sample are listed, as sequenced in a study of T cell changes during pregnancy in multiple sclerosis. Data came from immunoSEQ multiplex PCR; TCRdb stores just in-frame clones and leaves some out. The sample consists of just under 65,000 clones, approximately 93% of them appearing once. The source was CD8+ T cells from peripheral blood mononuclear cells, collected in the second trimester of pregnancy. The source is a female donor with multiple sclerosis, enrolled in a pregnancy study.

For the CDR3, the DNA is TGTGCCAGCAGTGAGGTTGGTCTAGCGGGCCCCCACGAGCAGTACTTC. This translates into CASSEVGLAGPHEQYF. The rearrangement uses TRBV2 and TRBJ2-7; 8 bases match TRBD2. Germline V gene data show CDR1 as SNHLY and CDR2 as FYNNEI. The V and J ends lost 3 bases and 5 bases, in that order; junction bases with no gene match: 12. The CDR3 has 16 residues.

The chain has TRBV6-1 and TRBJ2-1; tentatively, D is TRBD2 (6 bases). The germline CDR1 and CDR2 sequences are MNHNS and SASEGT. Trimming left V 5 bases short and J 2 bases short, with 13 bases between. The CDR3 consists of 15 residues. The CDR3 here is CASSPERVPYNEQFF. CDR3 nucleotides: TGTGCCAGCAGTCCGGAGCGGGTACCCTACAATGAGCAGTTCTTC.

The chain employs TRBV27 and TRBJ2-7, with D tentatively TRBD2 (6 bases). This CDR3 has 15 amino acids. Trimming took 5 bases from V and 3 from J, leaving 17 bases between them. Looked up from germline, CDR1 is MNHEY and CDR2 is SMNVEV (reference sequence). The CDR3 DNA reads TGTGCCAGCAGTAAACGGGGGAGCCCCGGCTACGAGCAGTACTTC. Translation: CASSKRGSPGYEQYF.

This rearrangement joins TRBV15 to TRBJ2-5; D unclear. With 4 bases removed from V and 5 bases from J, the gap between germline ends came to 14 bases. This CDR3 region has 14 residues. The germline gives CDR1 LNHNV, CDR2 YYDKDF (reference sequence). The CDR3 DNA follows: TGTGCCACCAGCATTATGGTTCGTCGGGAGACCCAGTACTTC. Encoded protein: CATSIMVRRETQYF.

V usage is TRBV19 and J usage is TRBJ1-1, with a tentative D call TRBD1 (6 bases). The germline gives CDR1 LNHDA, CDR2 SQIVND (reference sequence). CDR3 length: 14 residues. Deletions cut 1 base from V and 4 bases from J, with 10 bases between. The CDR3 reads CASSIAGVGTEAFF. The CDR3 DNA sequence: TGTGCCAGTAGTATAGCAGGGGTGGGCACTGAAGCTTTCTTT. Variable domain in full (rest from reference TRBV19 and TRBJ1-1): DGGITQSPKYLFRKEGQNVTLSCEQNLNHDAMYWYRQDPGQGLRLIYYSQIVNDFQKGDIAEGYSVSREKKESFPLTVTSAQKNPTAFYLCASSIAGVGTEAFFGQGTRLTVV.

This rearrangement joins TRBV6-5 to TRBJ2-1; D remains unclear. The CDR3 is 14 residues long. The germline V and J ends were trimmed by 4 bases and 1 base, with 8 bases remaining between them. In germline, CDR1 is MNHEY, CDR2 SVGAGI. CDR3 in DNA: TGTGCCAGCAGTTTAATCGGTTCCTACAATGAGCAGTTCTTC. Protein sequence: CASSLIGSYNEQFF.

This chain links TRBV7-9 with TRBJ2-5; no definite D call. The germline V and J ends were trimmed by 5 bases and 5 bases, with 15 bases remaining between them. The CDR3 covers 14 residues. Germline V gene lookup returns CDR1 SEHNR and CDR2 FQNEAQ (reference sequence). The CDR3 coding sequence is TGTGCCAGCAGCCCCTCCGACGAGGAGGAGACCCAGTACTTC. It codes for CASSPSDEEETQYF.